A single sample gave rise to the 23 T cell receptor beta chains below, sequenced in a study of a mutant IDH1 vaccine in newly diagnosed glioma. The protocol was immunoSEQ multiplex PCR, while the TCRdb copy is restricted to in-frame clones and leaves out a portion. The repertoire has just over 65,000 clones, nearly 85% of them found once; the top ten carry 13%. No antigens are known for them. The time point denotes: week 23, last vaccination. In every dose of vaccine, 300 ug of mutant IDH1 20-mer peptide was given alongside topical imiquimod. The material was PBMCs, obtained from a glioma patient whose treatment included an IDH1 peptide vaccine. The receptors shown here come from a young man with glioma.

The V call is TRBV4-2, the J call TRBJ1-1; the D gene is possibly TRBD1 (6 bases). Per the germline V gene, CDR1 is LGHNA and CDR2 is YNFKEQ. Trimming removed 1 base from V and 0 bases from J, with 15 bases in between. This CDR3 is built from 17 residues. Here the CDR3 reads CASSQGWQGLVNTEAFF. Written as DNA, the CDR3 is TGTGCCAGCAGCCAAGGGTGGCAGGGGCTCGTGAACACTGAAGCTTTCTTT.

The gene calls are TRBV6-5 and TRBJ2-3, with TRBD1 matching over 8 bases. Trimming at V came to 5 bases and at J to 1 base, leaving 2 bases not matched to a gene. The germline V gene has CDR1 MNHEY and CDR2 SVGAGI. CDR3 length: 14 amino acids. The CDR3 nucleotides are TGTGCCAGCAGTCAGGACAGGGGCACAGATACGCAGTATTTT. Its protein is CASSQDRGTDTQYF.

V and J are TRBV30 and TRBJ2-2; either TRBD1 or TRBD2 may fit D (5 bases each). V was shortened by 0 bases and J by 5 bases, with 19 bases between the two germline ends. Germline V gene data show CDR1 as GTSNPN and CDR2 as SVGIG (reference sequence). The CDR3 sequence is 17 residues long. CDR3 nucleotides: TGTGCCTGGAGTGTACAAGGGTCGGGGACCAAAACCGGGGAGCTGTTTTTT. Translated: CAWSVQGSGTKTGELFF.

This sequence joins TRBV18 and TRBJ2-7; the match to TRBD1 covers 8 bases. With 5 bases clipped from V and 5 bases from J, the junction kept 11 bases outside the gene matches. Germline CDR1 KGHSH, CDR2 LQKENI. This CDR3 region has 15 residues. CDR3 coding DNA: TGTGCCAGCTCATCGGGACAGGTGAAGGGGGACGAGCAGTACTTC. It translates to CASSSGQVKGDEQYF. The full variable domain, completed using reference TRBV18 and TRBJ2-7, is NAGVMQNPRHLVRRRGQEARLRCSPMKGHSHVYWYRQLPEEGLKFMVYLQKENIIDESGMPKERFSAEFPKEGPSILRIQQVVRGDSAAYFCASSSGQVKGDEQYFGPGTRLTVT.

The chain couples TRBV29-1 to TRBJ1-2; unclear D gene. Germline V gene sequence: CDR1 SQVTM, CDR2 ANQGSEA. The CDR3 is 11 residues long. Trimming took 7 bases from V and 8 from J, leaving 14 bases between them. The CDR3 here is CSGRGLKGYTF. In nucleotides, the CDR3 is TGCAGCGGGCGAGGATTAAAAGGCTACACCTTC.

V and J are TRBV5-6 and TRBJ1-6, with 8 nucleotides matching TRBD1. The V and J ends lost 2 bases and 8 bases, in that order; junction bases with no gene match: 6. Germline values: CDR1 SGHDT, CDR2 YYEEEE. This CDR3 comprises 15 residues. CDR3 amino acids: CASSFRDRLYSPLHF. The CDR3 DNA is TGTGCCAGCAGCTTCCGGGACAGGCTCTATTCACCCCTCCACTTT.

The chain has TRBV29-1 and TRBJ2-3; 10 bases map to TRBD2. V lost 5 bases, J lost 4 bases, and 12 bases stayed unmatched. The germline V gene has CDR1 SQVTM and CDR2 ANQGSEA. The CDR3 has 16 residues. CDR3 loop: CSVSPLTSGMADTQYF. The CDR3, as DNA: TGCAGCGTTTCTCCCCTTACTAGCGGGATGGCAGATACGCAGTATTTT.

The rearrangement uses TRBV4-1 and TRBJ1-2; D unresolved. V was clipped by 2 bases and J by 4 bases, with 5 bases between them. The length of the CDR3 is 12 residues. From germline, CDR1 is MGHRA and CDR2 YSYEKL. The CDR3 DNA follows: TGCGCCAGCAGCCAAAATCCCTATGGCTACACCTTC. This encodes CASSQNPYGYTF.

The genes are TRBV28 and TRBJ1-4; D may be TRBD1 (6 bases). This CDR3 comprises 17 residues. Between the trimmed V and J ends, which lost 5 bases and 6 bases, there was a span of 22 bases. The germline gives CDR1 MDHEN, CDR2 SYDVKM. The CDR3 region is CASSPRGGAIFYEKLFF. As DNA, the CDR3 is TGTGCCAGCAGTCCCAGAGGGGGGGCGATCTTCTATGAAAAACTGTTTTTT.

The gene calls are TRBV27 and TRBJ2-1; D is possibly TRBD1 (5 bases). Per germline, CDR1 MNHEY and CDR2 SMNVEV (reference sequence). V was clipped by 3 bases and J by 6 bases, with 9 bases between them. The CDR3 is 13 amino acids. The CDR3 DNA is TGTGCCAGCAGTTTTGGGGCACTCAATGAGCAGTTCTTC. Translating it yields CASSFGALNEQFF.

This clone was observed a handful of times. This chain links TRBV4-1 with TRBJ1-4, with D tentatively TRBD1 (6 bases). CDR3 length equals 15 residues. Germline V lookup: CDR1 MGHRA, CDR2 YSYEKL. V shed 0 bases and J shed 11 bases, with 16 bases lying between them. The CDR3 reads CASSQEGTRGLKLFF. In DNA, the CDR3 is TGCGCCAGCAGCCAAGAAGGGACAAGGGGCCTTAAACTGTTTTTT.

This chain connects TRBV9 to TRBJ1-5; D unclear. CDR1 and CDR2 from the germline V gene are SGDLS and YYNGEE. V lost 3 bases and J lost 7, with 17 bases in between. This CDR3 region has 15 residues. The CDR3 loop is CASSAGEGSRQPQHF. The CDR3 region has the DNA TGTGCCAGCAGCGCTGGGGAGGGTTCGCGGCAGCCCCAGCATTTT.

This chain links TRBV30 with TRBJ1-5, with TRBD1 identical over 11 bases. Germline lookup yields CDR1 GTSNPN and CDR2 SVGIG (reference sequence). Losses at the gene ends were 3 bases for V and 3 bases for J; bases not matched to a gene: 10. CDR3 length: 17 amino acids. Here the CDR3 reads CAWSPTGTGGYNQPQHF. The CDR3 region has the DNA TGTGCCTGGAGCCCAACCGGGACAGGGGGGTACAATCAGCCCCAGCATTTT.

The rearrangement uses TRBV7-3 and TRBJ1-1, with D unresolved. The V and J ends lost 5 bases and 1 base respectively, with 14 bases between them. The germline gives CDR1 SGHTA, CDR2 FQGTGA. CDR3 length: 15 amino acids. The CDR3 sequence is CASSPTSTTNTEAFF. The CDR3 nucleotides are TGTGCCAGCAGCCCTACGTCGACAACGAACACTGAAGCTTTCTTT.

This clone came up a few times. The V call is TRBV30, the J call TRBJ1-1; D ambiguous. The germline V and J ends were trimmed by 5 bases and 0 bases, with 10 bases remaining between them. The CDR3 spans 13 residues. The V gene's germline CDR1 is GTSNPN and CDR2 SVGIG (reference sequence). The CDR3 DNA reads as TGTGCCTGGCGGACGGGAATGAACACTGAAGCTTTCTTT. Its protein is CAWRTGMNTEAFF.

The gene calls are TRBV5-4 and TRBJ2-2, with D perhaps TRBD1 (6 bases). The V gene's germline CDR1 is SGHNT and CDR2 YYREEE (reference sequence). The CDR3 covers 15 residues. V was clipped by 0 bases and J by 3 bases, with 9 bases between them. CDR3 in amino acids: CASSLGRGDTGELFF. In DNA form, the CDR3 reads TGTGCCAGCAGCTTGGGCAGGGGAGACACCGGGGAGCTGTTTTTT.

V usage is TRBV7-9 and J usage is TRBJ1-1; D gene uncertain. CDR3 length: 11 residues. Germline-derived CDR1 and CDR2 are SEHNR and FQNEAQ (reference sequence). The ends were cut back, 6 bases at V and 8 bases at J, with 10 bases in the middle. DNA for the CDR3: TGTGCCAGCAGGGATCGGCCCGAAGCTTTCTTT. This codes for CASRDRPEAFF.

The chain employs TRBV28 and TRBJ2-7; possible D gene TRBD2, 5 bases. CDR1 and CDR2 (germline): MDHEN, SYDVKM. V was pared by 8 bases and J by 2 bases, with 16 bases between. This CDR3 region has 14 residues. Here the CDR3 reads CASSSGGHPYEQYF. CDR3 coding DNA: TGTGCCAGCTCCTCCGGCGGGCACCCCTACGAGCAGTACTTC.

The chain carries TRBV10-2 and TRBJ1-3, with 7 bases identical to TRBD1. The germline V gene has CDR1 WSHSY and CDR2 SAAADI. Trimming at V came to 6 bases and at J to 2 bases, leaving 4 bases not matched to a gene. This CDR3 contains 14 residues. CDR3 in DNA: TGCGCCAGCAGCCTCGGGACAGCTGGAAACACCATATATTTT. Encoded protein: CASSLGTAGNTIYF.

This chain links TRBV7-9 with TRBJ1-1, with a possible D match to TRBD1 (5 bases). CDR1 SEHNR and CDR2 FQNEAQ come from the germline V gene (reference sequence). V lost 11 bases to trimming and J lost 0 bases, with 7 bases between them. The CDR3 consists of 11 residues. The CDR3 spells CAVGVNTEAFF. The CDR3 DNA follows: TGTGCCGTAGGGGTGAACACTGAAGCTTTCTTT.

The chain combines TRBV5-6 with TRBJ2-7; D is ambiguous. The V gene's germline CDR1 is SGHDT and CDR2 YYEEEE. This CDR3 contains 14 residues. V lost 2 bases and J lost 1, with 10 bases in between. CDR3 residues: CASSLSGSSYEQYF. The CDR3 DNA reads as TGTGCCAGCAGCTTAAGTGGGTCATCCTACGAGCAGTACTTC.

The V call is TRBV28, the J call TRBJ2-7, with no clear D. Germline V gene sequence: CDR1 MDHEN, CDR2 SYDVKM. Between the trimmed V and J ends, which lost 6 bases and 1 base, there was a span of 16 bases. The CDR3 length is 15 residues. The CDR3 nucleotides read TGTGCCAGCAGCTTCAAGGACGGAGTTTCCTACGAGCAGTACTTC. This codes for CASSFKDGVSYEQYF.

The chain couples TRBV25-1 to TRBJ2-3, with D perhaps matching TRBD2 (6 bases). V dropped 1 base and J dropped 4 bases, with 9 bases sitting between them. Germline CDR1 is MGHDK and CDR2 is SYGVNS. The CDR3 extends over 14 amino acids. The CDR3 protein is CASSEFTGADTQYF. CDR3 coding DNA: TGTGCCAGCAGTGAATTCACGGGGGCAGATACGCAGTATTTT. Full variable domain (missing parts from reference TRBV25-1 and TRBJ2-3): EADIYQTPRYLVIGTGKKITLECSQTMGHDKMYWYQQDPGMELHLIHYSYGVNSTEKGDLSSESTVSRIRTEHFPLTLESARPSHTSQYLCASSEFTGADTQYFGPGTRLTVL.